This TCR beta chain appears in the sequencing data of a study of lymphopenia after photon versus proton radiotherapy. Study-level points and caveats: Post-nadir diversity loss with photons came from oligoclonal expansion, particularly CD8+ Temra cells.

TCRdb's table, derived via immunoSEQ multiplex PCR, lists solely in-frame clones and lacks some. This sample has fewer than 25,000 clones, with 84% found just once. Germline V CDR1 and CDR2: SGHDT, YYEEEE. The ends were cut back, 1 base at V and 4 bases at J, with 7 bases in the middle. The CDR3 covers 13 residues. Note on this clone: The target antigen is unknown.

V gene TRBV5-6 combines with J gene TRBJ2-3; D unclear. The sequence came from a man aged 40-49 years with gastric cancer. Sequencing used peripheral blood, obtained from a patient treated with photon-based radiotherapy. The CDR3 here is CASSLQRADTQYF. As DNA, the CDR3 is TGTGCCAGCAGCTTGCAAAGGGCAGATACGCAGTATTTT.